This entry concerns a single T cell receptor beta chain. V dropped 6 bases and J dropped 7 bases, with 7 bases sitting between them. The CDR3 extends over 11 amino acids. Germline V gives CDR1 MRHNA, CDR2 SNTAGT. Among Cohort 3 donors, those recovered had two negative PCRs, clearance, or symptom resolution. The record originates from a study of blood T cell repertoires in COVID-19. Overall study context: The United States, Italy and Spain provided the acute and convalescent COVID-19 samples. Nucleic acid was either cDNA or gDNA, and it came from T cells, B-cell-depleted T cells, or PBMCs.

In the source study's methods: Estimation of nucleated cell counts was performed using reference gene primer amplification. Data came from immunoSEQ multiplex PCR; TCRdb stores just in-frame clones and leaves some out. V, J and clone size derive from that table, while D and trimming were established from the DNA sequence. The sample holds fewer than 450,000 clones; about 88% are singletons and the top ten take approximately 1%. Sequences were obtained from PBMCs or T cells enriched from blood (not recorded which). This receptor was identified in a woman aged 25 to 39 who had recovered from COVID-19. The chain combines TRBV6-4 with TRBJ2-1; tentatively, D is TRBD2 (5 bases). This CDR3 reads CASRRGNEQFF. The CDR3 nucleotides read TGTGCCAGCAGGAGAGGGAATGAGCAGTTCTTC.